Listed below are T cell receptor beta chains from one sample, sequenced in a study of beta chain features in type 1 diabetes. Data came from immunoSEQ multiplex PCR; TCRdb stores just in-frame clones and leaves some out. The sample shows roughly 180,000 clones, 10% to 15% of them seen only once. Sequenced sample: central memory CD4+ T cells from blood. The receptors originated from a woman younger than 30 in good health. Each CDR3 is given with its conserved first and last residue. A D gene is named only where the DNA matches it firmly. Clone size is given for some rows only: seen once, a few or many times, or a class if the clone is expanded.

clone_size: few; v_call: TRBV30; j_call: TRBJ2-2; d_call: .; cdr3_nt: TGTGCCTGGAGTGTACGCACGCGCACCGGGGAGCTGTTTTTT; cdr3_aa: CAWSVRTRTGELFF
clone_size: .; v_call: TRBV7-2; j_call: TRBJ2-2; d_call: .; cdr3_nt: TGTGCCAGCAGCTCCCTACCGGGGAACACCGGGGAGCTGTTTTTT; cdr3_aa: CASSSLPGNTGELFF
clone_size: .; v_call: TRBV5-1; j_call: TRBJ2-3; d_call: .; cdr3_nt: TGCGCCAGCAGCTCAGGGGGACTTAACACAGATACGCAGTATTTT; cdr3_aa: CASSSGGLNTDTQYF
clone_size: .; v_call: TRBV30; j_call: TRBJ1-2; d_call: .; cdr3_nt: TGTGCCTGGAGTGTACGGACAGCGAATGGCTACACCTTC; cdr3_aa: CAWSVRTANGYTF
clone_size: few; v_call: TRBV2; j_call: TRBJ2-2; d_call: .; cdr3_nt: TGTGCCAGCATAGTGGACTCCCCCGGGGAGCTGTTTTTT; cdr3_aa: CASIVDSPGELFF
clone_size: .; v_call: TRBV5-1; j_call: TRBJ2-3; d_call: TRBD1; cdr3_nt: TGCGCCAGCAGCCTAAGACAGGGGAGCACAGATACGCAGTATTTT; cdr3_aa: CASSLRQGSTDTQYF
clone_size: .; v_call: TRBV14; j_call: TRBJ2-3; d_call: TRBD1; cdr3_nt: TGTGCCAGCAGCCCCAGGGGGCGAAATACGCAGTATTTT; cdr3_aa: CASSPRGRNTQYF
clone_size: few; v_call: TRBV9; j_call: TRBJ2-7; d_call: .; cdr3_nt: TGTGCCAGCAGCGTAGCTGGCACCGACTACGAGCAGTACTTC; cdr3_aa: CASSVAGTDYEQYF
clone_size: few; v_call: TRBV23-1; j_call: TRBJ2-4; d_call: TRBD2; cdr3_nt: TGCGCCAGCAGTCAATGGACTAGCGGAGGTACCCGACTAGCCAAAAACATTCAGTACTTC; cdr3_aa: CASSQWTSGGTRLAKNIQYF
clone_size: few; v_call: TRBV7-3; j_call: TRBJ2-1; d_call: .; cdr3_nt: TGTGCCAGCAGCTTAGGCGGGCCAATAAACAATGAGCAGTTCTTC; cdr3_aa: CASSLGGPINNEQFF
clone_size: .; v_call: TRBV9; j_call: TRBJ1-2; d_call: TRBD1; cdr3_nt: TGTGCCAGCAGGATGACAGGGCTGGCAGGCTATGGCTACACCTTC; cdr3_aa: CASRMTGLAGYGYTF
clone_size: .; v_call: TRBV5-4; j_call: TRBJ2-3; d_call: .; cdr3_nt: TGTGCCAGCACCGGGTGGAGCACAGATACGCAGTATTTT; cdr3_aa: CASTGWSTDTQYF
clone_size: .; v_call: TRBV7-2; j_call: TRBJ2-1; d_call: .; cdr3_nt: TGTGCCAGCAGCTTATCCGGGTGGGGGGTATTCTTC; cdr3_aa: CASSLSGWGVFF
clone_size: few; v_call: TRBV7-8; j_call: TRBJ2-7; d_call: .; cdr3_nt: TGTGCCAGCAGCTTAGACAGAAAAGTAACCTACGAGCAGTACTTC; cdr3_aa: CASSLDRKVTYEQYF
clone_size: few; v_call: TRBV5-4; j_call: TRBJ2-1; d_call: .; cdr3_nt: TGTGCCAGCAGCTTGGGAGGACGGGGGAACCACAATGAGCAGTTCTTC; cdr3_aa: CASSLGGRGNHNEQFF
clone_size: .; v_call: TRBV7-2; j_call: TRBJ2-1; d_call: TRBD2; cdr3_nt: TGTGCCAGCAGCTTAAGACTAGCGGGGATATACAATGAGCAGTTCTTC; cdr3_aa: CASSLRLAGIYNEQFF
clone_size: .; v_call: TRBV5-4; j_call: TRBJ1-2; d_call: .; cdr3_nt: TGTGCCAGCAGCTTGTCCAGGGAAGGGAACTATGGCTACACCTTC; cdr3_aa: CASSLSREGNYGYTF
clone_size: few; v_call: TRBV28; j_call: TRBJ2-1; d_call: .; cdr3_nt: TGTGCCAGCAGTCAGGCGACTAGAGGGGGCGGTGGGCAGTTCTTC; cdr3_aa: CASSQATRGGGGQFF
clone_size: few; v_call: TRBV18; j_call: TRBJ1-1; d_call: .; cdr3_nt: TGTGCCAGCTCACCTGCGGGAAGGAACACTGAAGCTTTCTTT; cdr3_aa: CASSPAGRNTEAFF
clone_size: .; v_call: TRBV2; j_call: TRBJ1-5; d_call: TRBD1; cdr3_nt: TGTGCCAGCAGTCCGGACAGGTTAGGTCAGCCCCAGCATTTT; cdr3_aa: CASSPDRLGQPQHF
clone_size: .; v_call: TRBV5-1; j_call: TRBJ2-3; d_call: TRBD1; cdr3_nt: TGCGCCAGCAGGTCGACAGGGTATAGGGTCACAGATACGCAGTATTTT; cdr3_aa: CASRSTGYRVTDTQYF
clone_size: few; v_call: TRBV5-1; j_call: TRBJ2-1; d_call: .; cdr3_nt: TGCGCCAGCAGCCCGGGATGGGATGAGCAGTTCTTC; cdr3_aa: CASSPGWDEQFF
clone_size: .; v_call: TRBV7-9; j_call: TRBJ1-4; d_call: TRBD1; cdr3_nt: TGTGCCAGCAGCTTGCGGACAGGGGCTAATGAAAAACTGTTTTTT; cdr3_aa: CASSLRTGANEKLFF
clone_size: .; v_call: TRBV10-2; j_call: TRBJ2-7; d_call: .; cdr3_nt: TGCGCCAGCAGTGAGCAACGCGGCGAGCAGTACTTC; cdr3_aa: CASSEQRGEQYF
clone_size: .; v_call: TRBV29-1; j_call: TRBJ1-2; d_call: .; cdr3_nt: TGCAGCACCCTAGGGGGGGAGTATGGCTACACCTTC; cdr3_aa: CSTLGGEYGYTF
clone_size: .; v_call: TRBV5-6; j_call: TRBJ2-7; d_call: TRBD2; cdr3_nt: TGTGCCAGCAGCCGTCTCTTAGCGGGAGAGCAAGAGCAGTACTTC; cdr3_aa: CASSRLLAGEQEQYF
clone_size: few; v_call: TRBV30; j_call: TRBJ2-5; d_call: .; cdr3_nt: TGTGCCTGGAGTGAAGGGGCGTCTGGGGAGACCCAGTACTTC; cdr3_aa: CAWSEGASGETQYF
clone_size: .; v_call: TRBV6-5; j_call: TRBJ1-1; d_call: .; cdr3_nt: TGTGCCAGCAATGACGGGTCCGTCCCTGAAGCTTTCTTT; cdr3_aa: CASNDGSVPEAFF
clone_size: many; v_call: TRBV29-1; j_call: TRBJ1-1; d_call: TRBD1; cdr3_nt: TGCAGCGTATGTGACAGGGTCGAAGCTTTCTTT; cdr3_aa: CSVCDRVEAFF
clone_size: .; v_call: TRBV29-1; j_call: TRBJ1-1; d_call: .; cdr3_nt: TGCAGCGGGGGGGTTGGTGACACTGAAGCTTTCTTT; cdr3_aa: CSGGVGDTEAFF
clone_size: few; v_call: TRBV7-3; j_call: TRBJ1-2; d_call: .; cdr3_nt: TGTGCCAGCAGCTTTGACAGGTCGTATGGCTACACCTTC; cdr3_aa: CASSFDRSYGYTF
clone_size: .; v_call: TRBV25-1; j_call: TRBJ2-7; d_call: .; cdr3_nt: TGTGCCAGCAGAGAAACGGGGACTTCCGAGCAGTACTTC; cdr3_aa: CASRETGTSEQYF
clone_size: few; v_call: TRBV7-3; j_call: TRBJ2-7; d_call: TRBD1; cdr3_nt: TGTGCCAGCAGCTTATCCGGGGACAGACACGAGCAGTACTTC; cdr3_aa: CASSLSGDRHEQYF
clone_size: .; v_call: TRBV29-1; j_call: TRBJ2-2; d_call: .; cdr3_nt: TGCAGCGTTGTGGTTCGGGGGGCTAACACCGGGGAGCTGTTTTTT; cdr3_aa: CSVVVRGANTGELFF
clone_size: few; v_call: TRBV12-2; j_call: TRBJ2-7; d_call: .; cdr3_nt: TGTGCAAGTCGCTTCGGGACTAGGCCCTACGAGCAGTACTTC; cdr3_aa: CASRFGTRPYEQYF
clone_size: few; v_call: TRBV27; j_call: TRBJ2-7; d_call: TRBD1; cdr3_nt: TGTGCCAGCTACGCCTTCGGGGACAGAGACTACGAGCAGTACTTC; cdr3_aa: CASYAFGDRDYEQYF
clone_size: few; v_call: TRBV30; j_call: TRBJ1-2; d_call: .; cdr3_nt: TGTGCCTGGAGCCTATTGGGCCTCTACACCTTC; cdr3_aa: CAWSLLGLYTF
clone_size: .; v_call: TRBV6-1; j_call: TRBJ2-3; d_call: .; cdr3_nt: TGTGCCAGCACCTCTGGGCGGGTTGCCACAGATACGCAGTATTTT; cdr3_aa: CASTSGRVATDTQYF
clone_size: .; v_call: TRBV30; j_call: TRBJ1-5; d_call: TRBD1; cdr3_nt: TGTGCCTGGAGTGTACCCTCCTACAGGGGAATCAATCAGCCCCAGCATTTT; cdr3_aa: CAWSVPSYRGINQPQHF
clone_size: few; v_call: TRBV5-1; j_call: TRBJ1-2; d_call: TRBD1; cdr3_nt: TGCGCCAGCAGCTTGGTGACAGGGACGAACTATGGCTACACCTTC; cdr3_aa: CASSLVTGTNYGYTF
clone_size: .; v_call: TRBV6-5; j_call: TRBJ1-2; d_call: .; cdr3_nt: TGTGCCAGCAGTCTTTTTCGTGGCTACACCTTC; cdr3_aa: CASSLFRGYTF
clone_size: .; v_call: TRBV9; j_call: TRBJ2-5; d_call: .; cdr3_nt: TGTGCCAGCAGCTCAACTACAGGGCCGCAAGAGACCCAGTACTTC; cdr3_aa: CASSSTTGPQETQYF
clone_size: few; v_call: TRBV30; j_call: TRBJ2-3; d_call: .; cdr3_nt: TGTGCCTGGAGTGCAGGCGGGAGCACAGATACGCAGTATTTT; cdr3_aa: CAWSAGGSTDTQYF
clone_size: few; v_call: TRBV2; j_call: TRBJ2-3; d_call: .; cdr3_nt: TGTGCCAGCAGTGAAAGACCGGAGGGTACGCAGTATTTT; cdr3_aa: CASSERPEGTQYF
clone_size: .; v_call: TRBV20-1; j_call: TRBJ2-5; d_call: .; cdr3_nt: TGCAGTGTGGAGGTTCGTGAGACCCAGTACTTC; cdr3_aa: CSVEVRETQYF
clone_size: .; v_call: TRBV18; j_call: TRBJ2-7; d_call: TRBD1; cdr3_nt: TGTGCCAGCTCACCGAGCAGGGGGCCGGGTGAGCAGTACTTC; cdr3_aa: CASSPSRGPGEQYF
clone_size: .; v_call: TRBV7-2; j_call: TRBJ2-7; d_call: .; cdr3_nt: TGTGCCAGCAGCTTAGCGTCTCAGAACTACGAGCAGTACTTC; cdr3_aa: CASSLASQNYEQYF
clone_size: few; v_call: TRBV21-1; j_call: TRBJ2-7; d_call: .; cdr3_nt: TGTGCCAGCAGGACTCCCCGACAGACAATCTACGAGCAGTACTTC; cdr3_aa: CASRTPRQTIYEQYF
clone_size: .; v_call: TRBV7-2; j_call: TRBJ2-7; d_call: TRBD2; cdr3_nt: TGTGCCAGCAGCTCCGGGACTAGCGTCCACGAGCAGTACTTC; cdr3_aa: CASSSGTSVHEQYF
clone_size: .; v_call: TRBV11-2; j_call: TRBJ2-1; d_call: TRBD1; cdr3_nt: TGTGCCAGCAGCCCTCAGGACAGGAGGAATGAGCAGTTCTTC; cdr3_aa: CASSPQDRRNEQFF
clone_size: .; v_call: TRBV13; j_call: TRBJ2-7; d_call: .; cdr3_nt: TGTGCCAGCAGCCGGGTCGGGGGTTTTTCCTACGAGCAGTACTTC; cdr3_aa: CASSRVGGFSYEQYF
clone_size: few; v_call: TRBV15; j_call: TRBJ1-2; d_call: .; cdr3_nt: TGTGCCACCAGCAGAGATAAAGGGGGGGGCGCCTTTGGCTACACCTTC; cdr3_aa: CATSRDKGGGAFGYTF
clone_size: few; v_call: TRBV7-7; j_call: TRBJ2-5; d_call: TRBD2; cdr3_nt: TGTGCCAGCAGCTTAGTTTCCAGCGGGACGGAGACCCAGTACTTC; cdr3_aa: CASSLVSSGTETQYF
clone_size: .; v_call: TRBV2; j_call: TRBJ2-1; d_call: .; cdr3_nt: TGTGCCAGCAGGGGGGAGGCAGGTTGGGATGAGCAGTTCTTC; cdr3_aa: CASRGEAGWDEQFF
clone_size: .; v_call: TRBV29-1; j_call: TRBJ1-1; d_call: .; cdr3_nt: TGCAGCGTTGAAGAAATGGAGGGCACTGAAGCTTTCTTT; cdr3_aa: CSVEEMEGTEAFF
clone_size: few; v_call: TRBV30; j_call: TRBJ1-2; d_call: .; cdr3_nt: TGTGCCTGGAGTTATAACAGGGTCGGCTACACCTTC; cdr3_aa: CAWSYNRVGYTF
clone_size: .; v_call: TRBV9; j_call: TRBJ2-1; d_call: TRBD2; cdr3_nt: TGTGCCAGCAGCGTAGAATATGGTAGCGGGAGGTCCTACAATGAGCAGTTCTTC; cdr3_aa: CASSVEYGSGRSYNEQFF
clone_size: few; v_call: TRBV30; j_call: TRBJ2-1; d_call: .; cdr3_nt: TGTGCCTGGACTATAAGAGGGAAACAGTACAATGAGCAGTTCTTC; cdr3_aa: CAWTIRGKQYNEQFF